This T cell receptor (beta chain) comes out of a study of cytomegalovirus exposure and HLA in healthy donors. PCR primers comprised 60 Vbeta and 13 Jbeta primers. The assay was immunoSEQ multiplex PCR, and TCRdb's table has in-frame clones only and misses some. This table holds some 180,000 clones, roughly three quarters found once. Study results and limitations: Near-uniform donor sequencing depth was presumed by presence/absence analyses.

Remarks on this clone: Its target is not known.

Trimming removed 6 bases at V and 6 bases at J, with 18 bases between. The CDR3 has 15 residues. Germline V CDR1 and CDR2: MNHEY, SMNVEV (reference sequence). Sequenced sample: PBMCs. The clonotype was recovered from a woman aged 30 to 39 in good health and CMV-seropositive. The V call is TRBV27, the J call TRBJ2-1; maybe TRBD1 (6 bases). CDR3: CASRRAGQGINEQFF. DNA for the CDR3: TGTGCCAGCAGACGGGCAGGGCAGGGGATCAATGAGCAGTTCTTC.